Listed below are T cell receptor beta chains from one sample, sequenced in a study of T cell responses to AZD1222 COVID-19 vaccine. Data came from immunoSEQ multiplex PCR; TCRdb stores just in-frame clones and leaves some out. This repertoire shows over 90,000 clones, around 90% found once; its top ten account for 4.8%. Sequenced here: peripheral blood, sampled on day 0 of AZD1222 vaccination. The receptors were sampled from an adult in good health. Each CDR3 is given with its conserved first and last residue. The D gene is left open where the match is weak. Expanded clones get a size class; other rows say once, few or many, or leave the size out.

>TRBD2|TRBJ2-1|-|TRBV4-1
TGCGCCAGCAGCCAAGATCTACGGGGGGGTGGCAATGAGCAGTTCTTC
CASSQDLRGGGNEQFF
>-|TRBJ2-7|-|TRBV30
TGTGCCTACCAGGAGGGATACGAGCAGTACTTC
CAYQEGYEQYF
>TRBD1|TRBJ2-3|-|TRBV4-2
TGTGCCAGCAGCCTTATGGAGTACCGGGACAGTCAGACAGATACGCAGTATTTT
CASSLMEYRDSQTDTQYF
>TRBD1|TRBJ1-6|-|TRBV4-1
TGCGCCAGCAGCCAAGTAAGGGCAGGGGGACCCTATAATTCACCCCTCCACTTT
CASSQVRAGGPYNSPLHF
>-|TRBJ2-7|-|TRBV12-5
TGTGCTAGTGGGGAGACAGGCAACGAGCAGTACTTC
CASGETGNEQYF
>-|TRBJ1-1|-|TRBV27
TGTGCCAGCAGTCGGGACCTTTGGGGCGCTGAAGCTTTCTTT
CASSRDLWGAEAFF
>-|TRBJ2-1|-|TRBV3-1/TRBV3-2
TGTGCCAGCAGCCCGTTCACAGGGTTGGGGGATGAGCAGTTCTTC
CASSPFTGLGDEQFF
>TRBD2|TRBJ2-5|-|TRBV6-5
TGTGCCAGCCTCACCGGGACTAGCGGGGGTGAGACCCAGTACTTC
CASLTGTSGGETQYF
>-|TRBJ1-4|once|TRBV6-5
TGTGCCAGCAGTTACTCGAAGGCCCATCCGAGGAAACTGTTTTTT
CASSYSKAHPRKLFF
>-|TRBJ2-1|-|TRBV29-1
TGCAGCGTTGCGGCTAGCTCCTACAATGAGCAGTTCTTC
CSVAASSYNEQFF
>-|TRBJ2-2|-|TRBV6-5
TGTGCCAGCAGTTATTCGAGGAATACCGGGGAGCTGTTTTTT
CASSYSRNTGELFF
>-|TRBJ1-5|-|TRBV28
TGTGCCAGCAGTTTACCAGAGAGATTCCAGCATTTT
CASSLPERFQHF
>-|TRBJ2-5|-|TRBV6-6
TGTGCCAGCAGCCCCCTAAGGGTAGGGGAGACCCAGTACTTC
CASSPLRVGETQYF
>TRBD1|TRBJ1-1|-|TRBV4-3
TGCGCCAGCAGCCAGGACAGGGGAATGAACACTGAAGCTTTCTTT
CASSQDRGMNTEAFF
>TRBD1|TRBJ1-1|-|TRBV6-5
TGTGCCAGCACGCGGGAAGGGGGCATCACTGAAGCTTTCTTT
CASTREGGITEAFF
>TRBD2|TRBJ2-3|-|TRBV2
TGTGCCAGCAGTGAAGGGGCGACTAGCGGGGGGGCAGATACGCAGTATTTT
CASSEGATSGGADTQYF
>-|TRBJ2-3|-|TRBV2
TGTGCCATTGTGAAGTCCTCAGATACGCAGTATTTT
CAIVKSSDTQYF